This T cell receptor (beta chain) appears in the sequencing data of a study of cytomegalovirus exposure and HLA in healthy donors. Study findings and constraints: Specific recognition of CMV antigens was confirmed in vitro for a few chains (all CMV-associated).

Concerning this clone: Its antigen remains unknown.

The PCR ran on 60 Vbeta and 13 Jbeta primers. Source study methods: A later analysis tallied approximately 80 million unique TCR beta chains, some 12 million of them shared. The repertoire was sequenced with immunoSEQ multiplex PCR; TCRdb's copy has only in-frame clones and lacks some. V, J and clone size are taken as reported in that table, and D and trimming were inferred from the DNA itself. Here the sample spans about 64,000 clones, around 66% being singletons. This receptor was obtained from a male donor in good health and CMV-seropositive. Sequenced input: PBMCs.

The CDR3 loop reads CASSTGQGRDQPQHF. CDR3 in DNA: TGTGCCAGTAGTACCGGACAGGGTAGGGATCAGCCCCAGCATTTT. The chain joins TRBV19 to TRBJ1-5; 8 bases are shared with TRBD1. The junction had 7 bases not matched to a gene; V was cut back by 4 bases and J by 5 bases. This CDR3 region has 15 residues. Germline V lookup: CDR1 LNHDA, CDR2 SQIVND (reference sequence).